The clone carrying this T cell receptor beta chain has just a few counts. No antigen is known for it. This CDR3 is built from 13 residues. Germline assignment: CDR1 SNHLY and CDR2 FYNNEI. With 10 bases removed from V and 6 bases from J, the gap between germline ends came to 15 bases. Time point meaning: newly diagnosed GD, antithyroid drugs for less than 3 months. The authors made the TCR library using RNA they extracted from PBMCs. The data belong to a study of regulatory T cells in long-lasting Graves disease. Overall study context: The antithyroid drugs taken by newly diagnosed Graves' patients had been used for under 3 months. Study-level points and caveats: Preferential use of TRBV28, TRBJ1-2 and TRBJ2-5 was seen in persistent disease.

TCR beta libraries were built with iRepertoire HTBI primers and Arm-PCR of CDR3 regions. Each CDR3 protein is one row after TCRdb ran MiXCR on the multiplex PCR reads. The sample lists hundreds of thousands of distinct CDR3 sequences; roughly 15% were seen once. This sample also belongs to another study, concerning T cells in Graves' hyperthyroidism and ophthalmopathy. That source adds: An absence of ophthalmopathy progression within 18 months meant stable Graves' hyperthyroidism. HTBI primers drove first-round RT-PCR of the TCR CDR3.

Sequencing was performed on peripheral blood mononuclear cells (PBMCs), taken at new diagnosis, from a patient treated with antithyroid drugs. The rearrangement uses TRBV2 and TRBJ2-2, with D possibly matching TRBD2 (7 bases). This sequence was found in a middle-aged woman with Graves disease. The CDR3 coding sequence is TGTGCCACTCTTGGGGGGGGGCCCGGGGAGCTGTTTTTT. Its translation is CATLGGGPGELFF.